This is a list of T cell receptor beta chains from one sample in a study of cytomegalovirus exposure and HLA in healthy donors. The method was immunoSEQ multiplex PCR; TCRdb's version includes in-frame clones alone and lacks a portion of them. The data hold about 170,000 clones, with 79% observed a single time. The sample comprised PBMCs. Receptors originate from a woman aged 45-60 years in good health and CMV-seronegative. The CDR3 runs from the conserved cysteine through the conserved F or W. Clone sizes are given selectively: once, few, many, or a class where the clone is expanded.

V gene	J gene	clone size	CDR3 protein
TRBV19	TRBJ2-5	.	CASRLTGGQETQYF
TRBV28	TRBJ2-7	.	CASRKGQESYEQYF
TRBV9	TRBJ1-3	.	CASSPGVLSGNTIYF
TRBV2	TRBJ1-5	once	CASRDLRGSNQPQHF
TRBV7-8	TRBJ2-7	once	CASSGGGWGSSYEQYF
TRBV7-9	TRBJ1-5	few	CASSLTGEGQPQHF
TRBV11-1	TRBJ2-1	.	CASSSGLASVGEQFF
TRBV7-9	TRBJ2-5	few	CASSSQLAGGETQYF
TRBV6-5	TRBJ1-2	once	CASSHEQGARGYTF
TRBV5-1	TRBJ2-7	.	CASSPGGGDEQYF
TRBV2	TRBJ2-3	.	CASSYNTQYF
TRBV6-6	TRBJ1-3	.	CASKSTAAGNTIYF
TRBV4-3	TRBJ2-3	.	CASSPGQIDTQYF
TRBV28	TRBJ1-5	.	CASRSSGANQPQHF
TRBV4-3	TRBJ1-1	.	CASSQERVANAEAFF
TRBV4-1	TRBJ2-5	.	CASSQDGAGKETQYF
TRBV6-5	TRBJ1-6	.	CASRGTGANSPLHF
TRBV18	TRBJ1-1	few	CASSPPRTGFVVDTEAFF
TRBV7-2	TRBJ1-4	.	CASSPTGTGGEKLFF
TRBV4-3	TRBJ2-7	.	CASSRGQGGEQYF
TRBV27	TRBJ2-5	.	CASSSPTERGGRETQYF
TRBV28	TRBJ1-6	.	CASSPHSNSPLHF
TRBV28	TRBJ2-7	.	CASVHASGSYEQYF